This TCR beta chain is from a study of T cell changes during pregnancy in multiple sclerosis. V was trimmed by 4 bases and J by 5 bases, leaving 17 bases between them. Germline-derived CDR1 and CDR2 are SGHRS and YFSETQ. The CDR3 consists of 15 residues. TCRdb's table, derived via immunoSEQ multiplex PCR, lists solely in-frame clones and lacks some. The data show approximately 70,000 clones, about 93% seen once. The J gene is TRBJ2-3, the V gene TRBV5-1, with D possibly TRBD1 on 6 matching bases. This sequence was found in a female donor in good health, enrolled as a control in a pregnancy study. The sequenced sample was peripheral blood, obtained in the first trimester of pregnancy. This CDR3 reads CASSPGTTVGDTQYF. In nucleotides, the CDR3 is TGCGCCAGCAGCCCCGGGACAACAGTTGGAGATACGCAGTATTTT.